This T cell receptor (beta chain) is from a study of cytomegalovirus exposure and HLA in healthy donors. Study-level information: Unique TCRs from HLA-typed donors, 65 million to 85 million of them, were held in an early data release.

With 1 base removed from V and 0 bases from J, the gap between germline ends came to 18 bases. Germline V lookup: CDR1 SQVTM, CDR2 ANQGSEA. The CDR3 consists of 17 residues. The study ran its PCR with 60 Vbeta and 13 Jbeta primers. Original analysis: Later work found 65 million to 100 million unique TCR beta chains, with about 10 million shared. Sequenced by immunoSEQ multiplex PCR; TCRdb stores in-frame clones only, minus some. D and trimming come from the DNA, and the V and J calls and clone size come from that table. The profile shows about 140,000 clones, almost 85% of them singletons. Each donor was healthy, and each was a bone marrow donor.

The sample was PBMCs. This receptor was identified in a woman in her sixties in good health and CMV-seropositive. The chain couples TRBV29-1 to TRBJ1-1; D remains ambiguous. The CDR3 sequence: CSVEGEVGSLLNTEAFF. CDR3 nucleotide sequence: TGCAGCGTTGAAGGGGAGGTGGGGTCCCTACTGAACACTGAAGCTTTCTTT.